What follows is one TCR beta chain and its context. Its antigen is still unknown. These data belong to a study of PD-1 blockade in classical Hodgkin lymphoma. Study as a whole: The patients were dosed with nivolumab 3 mg/kg, infused intravenously every 2 weeks.

Whole-study findings and limits: Reasons behind the repertoire differences stay unclear, perhaps disease activity or earlier therapy. Patients who responded completely had about the same baseline diversity as newly diagnosed patients. Researchers reported that CD4+ TCR diversity, though not CD8+, rose significantly by C4D1.

This CDR3 spans 15 amino acids. The trim removed 2 bases at V and 6 bases at J, leaving 2 bases unmatched. The V gene's germline CDR1 is LGHNA and CDR2 YNFKEQ. Method: immunoSEQ multiplex PCR; TCRdb's copy keeps in-frame clones and lacks some. This table holds some 33,000 clones, under 75% found once. Time point given: cycle 4 day 1 (C4D1), after around six weeks of nivolumab. With no exception, relapse followed autologous stem cell transplantation in all patients, and brentuximab vedotin exposure varied. The gene calls are TRBV4-2 and TRBJ2-2, with TRBD2 identical over 11 bases. The clonotype comes from a human donor with classical Hodgkin lymphoma. The source material was peripheral blood mononuclear cells (PBMCs), sampled before the fourth cycle of nivolumab. DNA of the CDR3: TGTGCCAGCAGCCAACTTAGCGGGGGGGCCGGGGAGCTGTTTTTT. Amino acid sequence: CASSQLSGGAGELFF.